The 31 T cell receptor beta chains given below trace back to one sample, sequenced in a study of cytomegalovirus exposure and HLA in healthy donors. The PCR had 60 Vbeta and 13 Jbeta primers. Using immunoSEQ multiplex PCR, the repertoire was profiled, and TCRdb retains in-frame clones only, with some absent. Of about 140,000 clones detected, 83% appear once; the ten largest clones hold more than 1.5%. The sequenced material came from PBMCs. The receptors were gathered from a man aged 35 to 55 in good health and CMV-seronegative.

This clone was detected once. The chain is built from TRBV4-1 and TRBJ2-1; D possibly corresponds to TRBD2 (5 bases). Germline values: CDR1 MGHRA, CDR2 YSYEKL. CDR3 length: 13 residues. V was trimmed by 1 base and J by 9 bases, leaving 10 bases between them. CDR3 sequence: CASSQVRGLEQFF. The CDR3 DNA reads TGCGCCAGCAGCCAAGTGAGAGGGCTTGAGCAGTTCTTC.

The CDR3 bases are TGCGCCAGCAGCTTGGGGGACAGGGGCCAGCCCCAGCATTTT. Protein product: CASSLGDRGQPQHF. The rearrangement joins TRBV5-1 to TRBJ1-5; 10 bases align to TRBD1. Trimming at V came to 0 bases and at J to 7 bases, leaving 1 base not matched to a gene. Germline V gene lookup returns CDR1 SGHRS and CDR2 YFSETQ. The CDR3 totals 14 residues.

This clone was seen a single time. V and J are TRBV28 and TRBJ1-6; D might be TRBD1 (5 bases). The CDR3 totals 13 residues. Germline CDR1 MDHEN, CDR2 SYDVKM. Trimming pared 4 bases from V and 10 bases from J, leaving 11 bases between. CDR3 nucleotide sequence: TGTGCCAGCAGTTCCAGGGCTTACTCACCCCTCCACTTT. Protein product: CASSSRAYSPLHF.

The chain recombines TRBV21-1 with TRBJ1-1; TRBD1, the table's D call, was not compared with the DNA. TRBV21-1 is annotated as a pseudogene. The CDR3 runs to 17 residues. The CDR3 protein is CASSKGRTGIMNTEAFF. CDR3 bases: TGTGCCAGCAGCAAGGGGCGGACAGGGATCATGAACACTGAAGCTTTCTTT.

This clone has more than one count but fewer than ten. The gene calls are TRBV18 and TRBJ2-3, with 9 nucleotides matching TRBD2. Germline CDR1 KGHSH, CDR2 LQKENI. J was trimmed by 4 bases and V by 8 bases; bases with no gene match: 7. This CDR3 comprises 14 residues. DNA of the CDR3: TGTGCCAGCCAGGGGAGCGGGAGGCCAGATACGCAGTATTTT. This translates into CASQGSGRPDTQYF.

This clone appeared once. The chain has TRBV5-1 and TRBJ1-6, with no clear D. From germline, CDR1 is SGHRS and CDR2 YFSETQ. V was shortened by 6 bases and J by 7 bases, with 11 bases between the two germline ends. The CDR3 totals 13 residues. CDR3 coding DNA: TGCGCCAGCACCACGGGTTCGAATTCACCCCTCCACTTT. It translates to CASTTGSNSPLHF.

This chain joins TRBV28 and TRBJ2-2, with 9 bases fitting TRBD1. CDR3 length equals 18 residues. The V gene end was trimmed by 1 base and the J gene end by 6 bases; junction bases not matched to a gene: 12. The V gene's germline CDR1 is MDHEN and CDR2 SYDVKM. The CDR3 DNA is TGTGCCAGCAGTTTATACATGCCGGGACAGGGTGGCGCCGGGGAGCTGTTTTTT. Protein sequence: CASSLYMPGQGGAGELFF.

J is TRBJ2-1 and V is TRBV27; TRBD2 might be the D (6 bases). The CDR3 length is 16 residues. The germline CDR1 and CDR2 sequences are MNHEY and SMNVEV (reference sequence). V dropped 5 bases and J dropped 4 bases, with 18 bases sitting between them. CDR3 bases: TGTGCCAGCAGTGCCCTGACGGGGGAGAATTACAATGAGCAGTTCTTC. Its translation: CASSALTGENYNEQFF.

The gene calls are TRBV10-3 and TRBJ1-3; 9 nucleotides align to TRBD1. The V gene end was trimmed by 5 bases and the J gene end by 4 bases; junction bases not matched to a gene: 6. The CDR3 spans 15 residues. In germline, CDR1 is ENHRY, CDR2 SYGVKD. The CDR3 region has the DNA TGTGCCATCAGTACCGGGACAGGGCGGGGAAACACCATATATTTT. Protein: CAISTGTGRGNTIYF.

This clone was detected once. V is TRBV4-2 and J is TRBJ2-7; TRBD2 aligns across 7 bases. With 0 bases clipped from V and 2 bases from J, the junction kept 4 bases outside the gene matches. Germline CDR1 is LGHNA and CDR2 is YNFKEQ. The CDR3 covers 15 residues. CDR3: CASSQDGTNAYEQYF. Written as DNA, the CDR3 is TGTGCCAGCAGCCAAGACGGGACTAACGCCTACGAGCAGTACTTC.

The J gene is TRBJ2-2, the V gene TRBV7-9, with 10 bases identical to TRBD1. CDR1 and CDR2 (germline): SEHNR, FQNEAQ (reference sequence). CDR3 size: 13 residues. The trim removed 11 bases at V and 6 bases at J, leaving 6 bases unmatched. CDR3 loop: CASRDRGAGELFF. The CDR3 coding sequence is TGTGCCTCACGGGACAGGGGCGCCGGGGAGCTGTTTTTT.

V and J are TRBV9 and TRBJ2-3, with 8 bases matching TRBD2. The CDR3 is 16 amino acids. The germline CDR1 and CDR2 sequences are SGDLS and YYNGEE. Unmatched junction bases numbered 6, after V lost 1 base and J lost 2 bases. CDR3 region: CASSVQAGVTTDTQYF. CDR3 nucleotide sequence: TGTGCCAGCAGCGTACAAGCGGGGGTTACCACAGATACGCAGTATTTT.

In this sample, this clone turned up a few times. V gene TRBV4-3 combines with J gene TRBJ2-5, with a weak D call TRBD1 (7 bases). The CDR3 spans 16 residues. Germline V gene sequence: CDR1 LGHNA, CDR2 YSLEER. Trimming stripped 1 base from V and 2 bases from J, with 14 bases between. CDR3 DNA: TGCGCCAGCAGCCAAGCCAGGGGGGCGAGTCAAGAGACCCAGTACTTC. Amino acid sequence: CASSQARGASQETQYF.

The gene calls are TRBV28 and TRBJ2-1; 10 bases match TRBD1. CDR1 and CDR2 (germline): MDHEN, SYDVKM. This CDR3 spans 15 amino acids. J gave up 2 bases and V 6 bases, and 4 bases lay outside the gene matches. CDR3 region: CASSSGTGAYNEQFF. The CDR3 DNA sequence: TGTGCCAGCAGCTCCGGGACAGGGGCCTACAATGAGCAGTTCTTC.

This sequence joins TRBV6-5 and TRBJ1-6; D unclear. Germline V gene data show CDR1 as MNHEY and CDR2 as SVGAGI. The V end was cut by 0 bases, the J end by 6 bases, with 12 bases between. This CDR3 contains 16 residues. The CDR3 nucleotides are TGTGCCAGCAGTTACTCACCGGGTTCCAGTAATTCACCCCTCCACTTT. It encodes CASSYSPGSSNSPLHF.

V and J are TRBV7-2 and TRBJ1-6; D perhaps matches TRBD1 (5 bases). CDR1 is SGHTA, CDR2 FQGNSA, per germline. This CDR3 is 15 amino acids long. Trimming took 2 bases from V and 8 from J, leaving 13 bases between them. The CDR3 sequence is CASSLRGFGDSPLHF. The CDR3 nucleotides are TGTGCCAGCAGCTTACGGGGGTTTGGGGATTCACCCCTCCACTTT.

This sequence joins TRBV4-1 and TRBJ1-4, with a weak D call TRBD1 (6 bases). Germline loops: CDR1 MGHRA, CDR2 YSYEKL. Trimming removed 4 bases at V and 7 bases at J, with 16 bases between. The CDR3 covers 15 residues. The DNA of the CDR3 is TGCGCCAGCAGCCCCAATTGGGGGCGTCTTGAAAAACTGTTTTTT. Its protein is CASSPNWGRLEKLFF.

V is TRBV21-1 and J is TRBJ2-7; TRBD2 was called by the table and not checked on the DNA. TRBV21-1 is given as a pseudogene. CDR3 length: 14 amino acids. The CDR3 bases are TGTGCCAGCAGCAAAGCGGGACTCATATACGAGCAGTACTTC. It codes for CASSKAGLIYEQYF.

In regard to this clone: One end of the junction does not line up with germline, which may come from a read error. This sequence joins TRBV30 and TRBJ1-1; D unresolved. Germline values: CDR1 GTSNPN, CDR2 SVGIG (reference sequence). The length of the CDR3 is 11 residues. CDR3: CAWSVLNTGAF. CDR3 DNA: TGTGCCTGGAGTGTTCTGAATACGGGAGCGTTT.

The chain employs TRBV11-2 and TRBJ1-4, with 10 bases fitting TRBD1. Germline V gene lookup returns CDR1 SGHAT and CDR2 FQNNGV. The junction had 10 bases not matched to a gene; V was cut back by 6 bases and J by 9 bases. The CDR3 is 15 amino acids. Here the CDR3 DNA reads TGTGCCAGCAGACTTAGACAGGGGGCGTTACAAAAACTGTTTTTT. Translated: CASRLRQGALQKLFF. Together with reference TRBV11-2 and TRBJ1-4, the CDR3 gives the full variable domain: EAGVAQSPRYKIIEKRQSVAFWCNPISGHATLYWYQQILGQGPKLLIQFQNNGVVDDSQLPKDRFSAERLKGVDSTLKIQPAKLEDSAVYLCASRLRQGALQKLFFGSGTQLSVL.

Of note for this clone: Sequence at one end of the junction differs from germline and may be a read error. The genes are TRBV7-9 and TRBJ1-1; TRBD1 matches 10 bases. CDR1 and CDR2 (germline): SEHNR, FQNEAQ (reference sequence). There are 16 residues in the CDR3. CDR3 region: CSSSFSRQGADTEAFF. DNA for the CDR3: TGTTCCAGCAGCTTTTCCCGACAGGGGGCTGACACTGAAGCTTTCTTT.

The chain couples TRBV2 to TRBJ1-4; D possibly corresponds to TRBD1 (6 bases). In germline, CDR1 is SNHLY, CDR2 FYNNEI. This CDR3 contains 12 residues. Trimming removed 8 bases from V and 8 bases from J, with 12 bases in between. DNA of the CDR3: TGTGCCAGCTCCCGAGGGGGAGAAAAACTGTTTTTT. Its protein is CASSRGGEKLFF.

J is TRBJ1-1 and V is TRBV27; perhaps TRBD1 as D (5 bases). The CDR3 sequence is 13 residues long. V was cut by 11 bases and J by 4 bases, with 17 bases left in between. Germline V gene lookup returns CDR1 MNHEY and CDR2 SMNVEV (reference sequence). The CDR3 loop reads CAGAYHAATEAFF. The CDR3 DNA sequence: TGTGCCGGGGCGTACCATGCTGCCACTGAAGCTTTCTTT.

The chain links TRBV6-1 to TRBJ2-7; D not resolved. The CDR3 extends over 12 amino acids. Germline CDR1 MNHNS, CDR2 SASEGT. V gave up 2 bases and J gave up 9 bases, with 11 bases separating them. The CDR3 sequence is CASSESLSGQYF. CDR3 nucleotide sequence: TGTGCCAGCAGTGAATCTCTATCAGGGCAGTACTTC.

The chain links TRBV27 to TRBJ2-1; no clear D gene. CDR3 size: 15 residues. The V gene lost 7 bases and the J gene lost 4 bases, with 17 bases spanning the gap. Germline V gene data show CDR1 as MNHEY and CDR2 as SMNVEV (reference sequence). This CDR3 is CASTPETPRYNEQFF. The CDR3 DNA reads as TGTGCCAGCACCCCGGAGACCCCCCGTTACAATGAGCAGTTCTTC.

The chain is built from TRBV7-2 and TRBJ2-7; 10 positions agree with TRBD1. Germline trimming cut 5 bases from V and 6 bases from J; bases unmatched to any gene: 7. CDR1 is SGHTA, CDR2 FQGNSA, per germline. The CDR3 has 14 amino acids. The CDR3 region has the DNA TGTGCCAGCAGCCTCTCCGGGACAGGGGTCGAGCAGTACTTC. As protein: CASSLSGTGVEQYF. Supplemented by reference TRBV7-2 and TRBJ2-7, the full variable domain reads GAGVSQSPSNKVTEKGKDVELRCDPISGHTALYWYRQSLGQGLEFLIYFQGNSAPDKSGLPSDRFSAERTGGSVSTLTIQRTQQEDSAVYLCASSLSGTGVEQYFGPGTRLTVT.

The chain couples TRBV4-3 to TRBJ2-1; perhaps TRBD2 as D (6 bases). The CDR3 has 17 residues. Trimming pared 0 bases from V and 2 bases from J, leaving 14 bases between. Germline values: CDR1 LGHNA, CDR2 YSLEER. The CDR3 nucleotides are TGCGCCAGCAGCCAAGATCAGGGACTCCCGCCCTACAATGAGCAGTTCTTC. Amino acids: CASSQDQGLPPYNEQFF.

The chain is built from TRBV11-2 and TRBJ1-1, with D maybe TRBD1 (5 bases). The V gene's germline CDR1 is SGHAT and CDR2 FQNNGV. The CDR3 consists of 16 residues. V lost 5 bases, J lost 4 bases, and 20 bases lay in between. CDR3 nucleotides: TGTGCCAGCAGCGCCCAGTTCCAGGGTCAGGGCACTGAAGCTTTCTTT. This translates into CASSAQFQGQGTEAFF. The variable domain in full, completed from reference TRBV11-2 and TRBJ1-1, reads EAGVAQSPRYKIIEKRQSVAFWCNPISGHATLYWYQQILGQGPKLLIQFQNNGVVDDSQLPKDRFSAERLKGVDSTLKIQPAKLEDSAVYLCASSAQFQGQGTEAFFGQGTRLTVV.

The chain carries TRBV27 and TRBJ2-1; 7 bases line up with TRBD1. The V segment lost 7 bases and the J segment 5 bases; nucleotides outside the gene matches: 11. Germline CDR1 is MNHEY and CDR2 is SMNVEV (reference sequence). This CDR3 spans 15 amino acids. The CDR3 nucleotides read TGTGCCAGCAAGCAACGGGACAGCACGAACAATGAGCAGTTCTTC. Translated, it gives CASKQRDSTNNEQFF.

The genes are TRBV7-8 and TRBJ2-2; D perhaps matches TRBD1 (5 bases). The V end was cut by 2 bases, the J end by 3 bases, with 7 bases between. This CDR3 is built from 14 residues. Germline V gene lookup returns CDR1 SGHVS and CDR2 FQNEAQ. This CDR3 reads CASSLSGYTGELFF. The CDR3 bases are TGTGCCAGCAGCTTATCAGGGTACACCGGGGAGCTGTTTTTT.

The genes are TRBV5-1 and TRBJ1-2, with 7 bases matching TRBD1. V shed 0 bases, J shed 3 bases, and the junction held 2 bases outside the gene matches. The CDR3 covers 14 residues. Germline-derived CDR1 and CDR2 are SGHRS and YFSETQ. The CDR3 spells CASSLGGQHYGYTF. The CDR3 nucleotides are TGCGCCAGCAGCTTGGGGGGACAGCACTATGGCTACACCTTC. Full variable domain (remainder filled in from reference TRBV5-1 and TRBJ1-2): KAGVTQTPRYLIKTRGQQVTLSCSPISGHRSVSWYQQTPGQGLQFLFEYFSETQRNKGNFPGRFSGRQFSNSRSEMNVSTLELGDSALYLCASSLGGQHYGYTFGSGTRLTVV.